The 32 T cell receptor beta chains presented below share a single source sample, sequenced in a study of CD8+CD57+ T cells in acquired aplastic anemia. All sequencing subjects had displayed CD8+CD57+ cell expansion on flow cytometry. The use of genomic DNA as template underpinned the TCR beta VDJ and CDR3 profiling. TCRdb redid the calling of the reads with MiXCR, one entry per CDR3 protein. The sample includes 150,000 to 200,000 distinct CDR3 sequences, 45% to 55% of them seen just once. The source material was sorted CD4+, CD8+, or CD8+CD57+ T cells (not recorded which) from PBMCs. Source of these receptors: a human donor with aplastic anemia.

This clonotype was counted ten times or more. The V gene is TRBV29-1, the J gene TRBJ2-2; D is perhaps TRBD2 (6 bases). The germline gives CDR1 SQVTM, CDR2 ANQGSEA. The V gene lost 3 bases and the J gene lost 8 bases, with 16 bases spanning the gap. The CDR3 consists of 14 residues. CDR3 protein: CSVESLATSGELFF. The CDR3 bases are TGCAGCGTTGAGTCCCTAGCGACCTCTGGGGAGCTGTTTTTT.

This clonotype was recorded at least ten times. V and J are TRBV9 and TRBJ2-2, with D unresolved. The CDR3 runs to 16 residues. The germline CDR1 and CDR2 sequences are SGDLS and YYNGEE. V dropped 0 bases and J dropped 0 bases, with 9 bases sitting between them. The CDR3 sequence is CASSVVTGSNTGELFF. The CDR3 bases are TGTGCCAGCAGCGTAGTTACGGGCTCGAACACCGGGGAGCTGTTTTTT.

V and J are TRBV25-1 and TRBJ2-3; perhaps TRBD2 as D (5 bases). CDR1 is MGHDK, CDR2 SYGVNS, per germline. The CDR3 is 15 amino acids. Trimming took off 6 bases at V and 0 bases at J, with 13 bases between the two ends. CDR3 sequence: CASRRSGPSTDTQYF. CDR3 coding DNA: TGTGCCAGCAGACGGAGCGGTCCTAGCACAGATACGCAGTATTTT.

This clonotype came up a few times. This chain joins TRBV28 and TRBJ1-2, with D tentatively TRBD1 (6 bases). The CDR3 sequence is 15 residues long. V lost 1 base to trimming and J lost 6 bases, with 15 bases between them. Germline lookup yields CDR1 MDHEN and CDR2 SYDVKM. The CDR3 loop is CASSLFGQGRNGYTF. In DNA form, the CDR3 reads TGTGCCAGCAGTTTATTTGGTCAGGGGAGAAATGGCTACACCTTC.

This clonotype came up a few times. The rearrangement joins TRBV5-1 to TRBJ2-1; TRBD2 matches 7 bases. Germline loops: CDR1 SGHRS, CDR2 YFSETQ. The CDR3 runs 16 residues. Trimming at V came to 4 bases and at J to 0 bases, leaving 7 bases not matched to a gene. DNA for the CDR3: TGCGCCAGCAGCCCTCCACTAGCGAGCTCCTACAATGAGCAGTTCTTC. This translates into CASSPPLASSYNEQFF.

V gene TRBV3-1 combines with J gene TRBJ2-4; 7 bases agree with TRBD2. V lost 4 bases to trimming and J lost 1 base; unmatched junction nucleotides: 10. Germline V gene data show CDR1 as LGHDT and CDR2 as YNNKEL (reference sequence). The CDR3 runs 17 residues. In DNA form, the CDR3 reads TGTGCCAGCAGCCCCGTGGGGGGAGCGGGGGCCAAAAACATTCAGTACTTC. Amino acid sequence: CASSPVGGAGAKNIQYF.

The V call is TRBV19, the J call TRBJ1-1; D ambiguous. The V and J ends lost 6 bases and 11 bases respectively, with 19 bases between them. The germline V gene encodes CDR1 LNHDA and CDR2 SQIVND (reference sequence). The CDR3 totals 13 residues. CDR3 in DNA: TGTGCCAGTAGGATCGCAAGGGATGTAGATGCTTTCTTT. Translated, it gives CASRIARDVDAFF.

The V gene is TRBV7-9, the J gene TRBJ2-7; D call uncertain. Germline CDR1 is SEHNR and CDR2 is FQNEAQ (reference sequence). V lost 8 bases and J 6 bases, leaving 11 bases between the germline ends. CDR3 size: 11 residues. CDR3 DNA sequence: TGTGCCAGCTCCGCCACGATCGAGCAGTACTTC. As protein: CASSATIEQYF.

The chain uses TRBV2 and TRBJ2-5; possible D gene TRBD1, 5 bases. CDR3 length equals 13 residues. Germline CDR1 reads SNHLY; CDR2 reads FYNNEI. V shed 2 bases and J shed 4 bases, with 8 bases lying between them. CDR3 sequence: CASSETQGETQYF. Written as DNA, the CDR3 is TGTGCCAGCAGTGAAACGCAGGGAGAGACCCAGTACTTC. Combining the CDR3 with reference TRBV2 and TRBJ2-5 gives the whole variable domain EPEVTQTPSHQVTQMGQEVILRCVPISNHLYFYWYRQILGQKVEFLVSFYNNEISEKSEIFDDQFSVERPDGSNFTLKIRSTKLEDSAMYFCASSETQGETQYFGPGTRLLVL.

The rearrangement uses TRBV28 and TRBJ2-4; no clear D gene. The CDR3 contains 13 residues. Trimming removed 2 bases from V and 0 bases from J, with 2 bases in between. The germline gives CDR1 MDHEN, CDR2 SYDVKM. The CDR3: CASSLPAKNIQYF. The DNA of the CDR3 is TGTGCCAGCAGTTTACCAGCCAAAAACATTCAGTACTTC.

This chain uses TRBV7-2 with TRBJ2-5, with TRBD2 matching 12 bases. The V segment lost 7 bases and the J segment 4 bases; nucleotides outside the gene matches: 4. This CDR3 spans 14 amino acids. Germline V gives CDR1 SGHTA, CDR2 FQGNSA. The CDR3 coding sequence is TGTGCCAGCAAACTAGCGGGAGGTGGAGAGACCCAGTACTTC. This encodes CASKLAGGGETQYF. The variable domain in full, completed from reference TRBV7-2 and TRBJ2-5, reads GAGVSQSPSNKVTEKGKDVELRCDPISGHTALYWYRQSLGQGLEFLIYFQGNSAPDKSGLPSDRFSAERTGGSVSTLTIQRTQQEDSAVYLCASKLAGGGETQYFGPGTRLLVL.

The sample holds many counts of this clonotype. This rearrangement joins TRBV3-1 to TRBJ2-1, with TRBD2 identical over 8 bases. The V and J ends lost 6 bases and 5 bases, in that order; junction bases with no gene match: 6. The length of the CDR3 is 14 residues. From germline, CDR1 is LGHDT and CDR2 YNNKEL (reference sequence). In DNA form, the CDR3 reads TGTGCCAGCAGACCTAGCGGGTGGGACAATGAGCAGTTCTTC. This encodes CASRPSGWDNEQFF.

The chain uses TRBV7-2 and TRBJ2-7; D call uncertain. Trimming removed 3 bases at V and 0 bases at J, with 9 bases between. Germline CDR1 is SGHTA and CDR2 is FQGNSA. The CDR3 is 14 amino acids. The CDR3 is CASSFPAASYEQYF. CDR3 bases: TGTGCCAGCAGCTTCCCCGCGGCCTCCTACGAGCAGTACTTC.

Ten or more counts support this clonotype. An end of the junction differs from the germline gene, which may be a read error. The CDR3 spells CASKGDGEAQYF. DNA for the CDR3: TGTGCCAGTAAGGGTGATGGAGAGGCCCAGTACTTC. The chain carries TRBV19 and TRBJ2-5, with D unclear. Germline CDR1 LNHDA, CDR2 SQIVND (reference sequence). This CDR3 is 12 amino acids long.

The chain links TRBV5-1 to TRBJ1-5; TRBD1 matches at 9 bases. This CDR3 comprises 18 residues. J was trimmed by 3 bases and V by 7 bases; bases with no gene match: 17. The germline V gene encodes CDR1 SGHRS and CDR2 YFSETQ. CDR3: CASQAEPSGTGNNQPQHF. CDR3 in DNA: TGCGCCAGCCAAGCCGAACCGTCCGGGACAGGGAACAATCAGCCCCAGCATTTT.

The chain combines TRBV20-1 with TRBJ2-5, with 7 positions matching TRBD1. The CDR3 spans 13 residues. From germline, CDR1 is DFQATT and CDR2 SNEGSKA (reference sequence). Trimming took 7 bases from V and 3 from J; bases not matched to a gene: 8. The CDR3 here is CSVRAGGEETQYF. DNA for the CDR3: TGCAGTGTTAGGGCAGGGGGAGAAGAGACCCAGTACTTC.

Ten or more counts support this clonotype. The V and J genes are TRBV12-3 or TRBV12-4 and TRBJ1-4; unclear D gene. V was shortened by 0 bases and J by 0 bases, with 8 bases between the two germline ends. The CDR3 covers 16 residues. The CDR3 protein is CASSLALGTTNEKLFF. CDR3 DNA sequence: TGTGCCAGCAGTTTAGCGCTGGGGACAACTAATGAAAAACTGTTTTTT.

Remarks on this clonotype: The CDR3 does not end in the conserved phenylalanine or tryptophan, so this is likely a read error. The CDR3 sequence is CASSLVQGGRQPQHS. CDR3 sequence (DNA): TGTGCCAGCAGTTTAGTTCAGGGCGGGCGTCAGCCCCAGCATTCC. The chain is built from TRBV2 and TRBJ1-5, with D perhaps matching TRBD1 (5 bases). This CDR3 is 15 amino acids long. Trimming removed 5 bases from V and 6 bases from J, with 17 bases in between. CDR1 is SNHLY and CDR2 is FYNNEI in the germline V gene.

This clonotype came up a few times. This chain joins TRBV2 and TRBJ2-7; D gene unclear. The CDR3 runs 11 residues. From germline, CDR1 is SNHLY and CDR2 FYNNEI. The V and J ends lost 7 bases and 4 bases respectively, with 8 bases between them. The CDR3 sequence: CASKENYEQYF. In nucleotides, the CDR3 is TGTGCCAGCAAGGAGAATTACGAGCAGTACTTC.

The chain employs TRBV7-8 and TRBJ2-2; the D is unclear. Germline V gives CDR1 SGHVS, CDR2 FQNEAQ. Trimming removed 5 bases at V and 1 base at J, with 11 bases between. The CDR3 spans 15 residues. CDR3 region: CASSVDVLNTGELFF. The CDR3 bases are TGTGCCAGCAGCGTAGACGTATTGAACACCGGGGAGCTGTTTTTT.

Of note for this clonotype: Given a much more abundant clone one base away, this may be a read error. This rearrangement joins TRBV6-1 to TRBJ2-2, with TRBD2 as a possible D gene (5 bases). Germline V gene data show CDR1 as MNHNS and CDR2 as SASEGT. The length of the CDR3 is 14 residues. CDR3 residues: CASSGEHGTGEPFF. CDR3 sequence (DNA): TGTGCCAGCAGTGGCGAGCATGGCACCGGGGAGCCGTTTTTT.

This clonotype was seen at least ten times. This sequence joins TRBV10-3 and TRBJ2-7; D not resolved. This CDR3 region has 11 residues. CDR1 and CDR2 (germline): ENHRY, SYGVKD. V was cut by 6 bases and J by 4 bases, with 7 bases left in between. CDR3 nucleotide sequence: TGTGCCATCAGGAGCCAGTACGAGCAGTACTTC. Residues: CAIRSQYEQYF.

The chain joins TRBV7-8 to TRBJ2-1; D is uncertain. The CDR3 loop spans 14 amino acids. CDR1 is SGHVS and CDR2 is FQNEAQ in the germline V gene. Trimming pared 3 bases from V and 7 bases from J, leaving 13 bases between. The CDR3 DNA reads TGTGCCAGCAGCTTCTTGTGGACGGAAAATGAGCAGTTCTTC. Translation gives CASSFLWTENEQFF.

This chain links TRBV2 with TRBJ1-1; unclear D gene. CDR1 SNHLY and CDR2 FYNNEI come from the germline V gene. V was trimmed by 4 bases and J by 0 bases, leaving 9 bases between them. CDR3 size: 14 residues. This chain's CDR3 is CASSGNGLNTEAFF. The CDR3 nucleotides are TGTGCCAGCAGTGGAAACGGGCTGAACACTGAAGCTTTCTTT.

V gene TRBV3-1 combines with J gene TRBJ1-4, with 9 bases identical to TRBD1. CDR1 and CDR2 from the germline V gene are LGHDT and YNNKEL (reference sequence). The CDR3 covers 15 residues. J lost 9 bases, V lost 2 bases, and 7 bases had no gene match. CDR3 residues: CASSQHGTGQKKLFF. In DNA, the CDR3 is TGTGCCAGCAGCCAACACGGGACAGGGCAGAAAAAACTGTTTTTT.

V and J are TRBV19 and TRBJ1-5, with D possibly matching TRBD1 (6 bases). Germline assignment: CDR1 LNHDA and CDR2 SQIVND (reference sequence). CDR3 size: 15 residues. The V end was cut by 10 bases, the J end by 3 bases, with 19 bases between. The CDR3 region is CAIQWETGLNQPQHF. The CDR3 DNA sequence: TGTGCCATCCAATGGGAGACAGGACTCAATCAGCCCCAGCATTTT.

For this clonotype: The junction and the germline gene differ at one end; a read error may be behind it. The chain links TRBV24-1 to TRBJ1-2, with 7 bases fitting TRBD1. CDR1 and CDR2 (germline): KGHDR, SFDVKD. The CDR3 totals 12 residues. The CDR3 sequence is CATSPTGNGYAF. DNA for the CDR3: TGTGCCACCAGCCCGACAGGGAACGGCTACGCCTTT.

The chain employs TRBV30 and TRBJ1-2, with a tentative D call TRBD1 (5 bases). V lost 8 bases and J lost 7, with 14 bases in between. Per germline, CDR1 GTSNPN and CDR2 SVGIG (reference sequence). The CDR3 covers 11 residues. The CDR3 nucleotides are TGTGCCCCACTTGCGCAGGGTGGCTACACCTTC. Translation: CAPLAQGGYTF.

Only a few counts were recorded for this clonotype. CDR3 sequence reads: CAWSDVGLAGDGEQYF. The DNA for the CDR3 is TGTGCCTGGAGTGATGTGGGACTAGCGGGAGACGGGGAGCAGTACTTC. The V gene is TRBV30, the J gene TRBJ2-7, with 14 bases identical to TRBD2. The germline gives CDR1 GTSNPN, CDR2 SVGIG (reference sequence). The CDR3 spans 16 residues. The trim removed 1 base at V and 7 bases at J, leaving 9 bases unmatched. Full variable domain (missing parts from reference TRBV30 and TRBJ2-7): SQTIHQWPATLVQPVGSPLSLECTVEGTSNPNLYWYRQAAGRGLQLLFYSVGIGQISSEVPQNLSASRPQDRQFILSSKKLLLSDSGFYLCAWSDVGLAGDGEQYFGPGTRLTVT.

For this clonotype: This sequence may be a read error, since a much larger clone differs from it by one base. No conserved phenylalanine or tryptophan is present at the end of the CDR3, so a read error is the likely explanation. This sequence joins TRBV2 and TRBJ2-7, with 7 bases aligning to TRBD1. V shed 4 bases, J shed 2 bases, and the junction held 8 bases outside the gene matches. CDR3 size: 15 residues. Per the germline V gene, CDR1 is SNHLY and CDR2 is FYNNEI. The CDR3, as DNA: TGTGCCAGCAGTGTAGATACAGGGGTCACCTACGAGCAGTACTAC. This encodes CASSVDTGVTYEQYY.

With regard to this clonotype: The junction departs from the called germline gene at one end, perhaps through a read error. The V call is TRBV10-2, the J call TRBJ2-3; TRBD2 might be the D (5 bases). This CDR3 contains 13 residues. CDR1 is WSHSY and CDR2 is SAAADI in the germline V gene. The CDR3 protein is CVSGSDSTDTQCF. DNA for the CDR3: TGCGTCAGCGGTTCGGATAGCACAGATACGCAGTGTTTT.

The J gene is TRBJ2-3, the V gene TRBV12-3 or TRBV12-4; 9 bases align to TRBD1. J was trimmed by 4 bases and V by 6 bases; bases with no gene match: 11. The CDR3 is 16 amino acids. DNA for the CDR3: TGTGCCAGCAGGCCCGGGACAGGGAATTGGGCAGATACGCAGTATTTT. The encoded protein is CASRPGTGNWADTQYF.